The 19 T cell receptor beta chains below all came from one sample that was sequenced in a study of OX40 agonist ivuxolimab in advanced cancers. TCRdb's copy holds only in-frame clones and misses some; the assay was immunoSEQ multiplex PCR. This repertoire shows around 25,000 clones, 85% found once; its top ten account for around 17%. The starting material was CD4+ or CD8+ T cells sorted from blood, obtained in a trial of the OX40 agonist ivuxolimab. The origin of the receptors is an adult with an advanced solid tumor such as melanoma, head and neck, liver or kidney cancer.

The chain links TRBV27 to TRBJ2-1; 8 bases are shared with TRBD1. Trimming at V came to 5 bases and at J to 7 bases, leaving 7 bases not matched to a gene. The CDR3 contains 14 residues. CDR1 is MNHEY, CDR2 SMNVEV, per germline (reference sequence). The CDR3 DNA follows: TGTGCCAGCAGTGACAGGGGAAATTCAAATGAGCAGTTCTTC. It specifies CASSDRGNSNEQFF.

The genes are TRBV7-8 and TRBJ2-1, with TRBD2 as a possible D gene (5 bases). V lost 3 bases and J 0 bases, leaving 15 bases between the germline ends. CDR3 length equals 17 residues. The germline V gene has CDR1 SGHVS and CDR2 FQNEAQ. For the CDR3, the DNA is TGTGCCAGCAGCTTTTTTCTAGCTCAAAGCTCCTACAATGAGCAGTTCTTC. Protein: CASSFFLAQSSYNEQFF.

This clone was counted between two and nine times. This sequence joins TRBV5-1 and TRBJ2-5; D remains ambiguous. Germline V CDR1 and CDR2: SGHRS, YFSETQ. CDR3 length: 13 amino acids. Trimming pared 0 bases from V and 3 bases from J, leaving 6 bases between. CDR3 nucleotide sequence: TGCGCCAGCAGCTTGGAAGTCGAAGAGACCCAGTACTTC. Translated: CASSLEVEETQYF.

This chain joins TRBV19 and TRBJ2-3; D unresolved. From germline, CDR1 is LNHDA and CDR2 SQIVND (reference sequence). V lost 6 bases, J lost 0 bases, and 7 bases lay in between. The CDR3 length is 13 residues. CDR3: CASSPDSTDTQYF. In DNA form, the CDR3 reads TGTGCCAGTAGCCCGGACAGCACAGATACGCAGTATTTT.

The chain combines TRBV7-2 with TRBJ2-3; a possible D gene is TRBD2 (6 bases). The germline V gene encodes CDR1 SGHTA and CDR2 FQGNSA. Trimming removed 1 base from V and 5 bases from J, with 7 bases in between. This CDR3 is 13 amino acids long. The CDR3 is CASSLGAGDTQYF. The CDR3 bases are TGTGCCAGCAGCTTAGGAGCGGGAGATACGCAGTATTTT.

This chain uses TRBV6-5 with TRBJ1-5; the D gene is possibly TRBD1 (5 bases). CDR1 and CDR2 (germline): MNHEY, SVGAGI. V gave up 2 bases and J gave up 5 bases, with 13 bases separating them. CDR3 length: 15 residues. CDR3 sequence (DNA): TGTGCCAGCAGTTACAACGCGATGGGGGATCAGCCCCAGCATTTT. Translation gives CASSYNAMGDQPQHF.

This sequence joins TRBV4-1 and TRBJ1-6; D possibly corresponds to TRBD1 (6 bases). This CDR3 is built from 17 residues. Germline V gene data show CDR1 as MGHRA and CDR2 as YSYEKL. V was shortened by 1 base and J by 2 bases, with 12 bases between the two germline ends. The CDR3 DNA sequence: TGCGCCAGCAGCCAAGGGGGGCAGGGCACCTATAATTCACCCCTCCACTTT. Residues: CASSQGGQGTYNSPLHF.

This CDR3 reads CASSLGQGGEKLFF. In DNA form, the CDR3 reads TGTGCCAGCAGCTTAGGGCAGGGTGGTGAAAAACTGTTTTTT. V usage is TRBV7-9 and J usage is TRBJ1-4, with D maybe TRBD1 (5 bases). CDR3 length: 14 amino acids. Germline V gene lookup returns CDR1 SEHNR and CDR2 FQNEAQ (reference sequence). The ends were cut back, 1 base at V and 7 bases at J, with 10 bases in the middle. Combining the CDR3 with reference TRBV7-9 and TRBJ1-4 gives the whole variable domain DTGVSQNPRHKITKRGQNVTFRCDPISEHNRLYWYRQTLGQGPEFLTYFQNEAQLEKSRLLSDRFSAERPKGSFSTLEIQRTEQGDSAMYLCASSLGQGGEKLFFGSGTQLSVL.

V usage is TRBV30 and J usage is TRBJ1-4; 9 bases align to TRBD1. CDR3 length equals 14 residues. The J segment lost 7 bases and the V segment lost 2 bases, leaving 5 bases of the junction unmatched. Per germline, CDR1 GTSNPN and CDR2 SVGIG (reference sequence). The CDR3, as DNA: TGTGCCTGGAGTAGGAGACAGGGGGGTGAAAAACTGTTTTTT. It codes for CAWSRRQGGEKLFF.

The rearrangement uses TRBV5-1 and TRBJ2-5; 8 positions agree with TRBD2. Germline V gives CDR1 SGHRS, CDR2 YFSETQ. The ends lost 0 bases at V and 1 base at J; junction bases unmatched: 11. This CDR3 spans 18 amino acids. The CDR3 sequence: CASSLGVAGIYSQETQYF. DNA of the CDR3: TGCGCCAGCAGCTTGGGGGTAGCGGGGATATATTCCCAAGAGACCCAGTACTTC.

V gene TRBV10-1 combines with J gene TRBJ2-5, with 14 bases matching TRBD2. This CDR3 has 17 residues. Germline values: CDR1 WNHNN, CDR2 SYGVQD (reference sequence). V was clipped by 3 bases and J by 5 bases; unmatched bases: 8. The chain's CDR3 is CASSDLLGLAGAETQYF. CDR3 nucleotide sequence: TGCGCCAGCAGTGACTTGCTGGGACTAGCGGGAGCGGAGACCCAGTACTTC.

This chain links TRBV19 with TRBJ2-7, with TRBD2 matching over 9 bases. Germline CDR1 and CDR2: LNHDA and SQIVND (reference sequence). The CDR3 spans 16 residues. Unmatched junction bases numbered 13, after V lost 3 bases and J lost 7 bases. CDR3 in amino acids: CASSMLWREGQGEQYF. CDR3 nucleotide sequence: TGTGCCAGTAGTATGTTGTGGCGGGAGGGGCAAGGAGAGCAGTACTTC. Filled out from reference TRBV19 and TRBJ2-7, the complete variable domain reads DGGITQSPKYLFRKEGQNVTLSCEQNLNHDAMYWYRQDPGQGLRLIYYSQIVNDFQKGDIAEGYSVSREKKESFPLTVTSAQKNPTAFYLCASSMLWREGQGEQYFGPGTRLTVT.

This clone has a handful of counts. The rearrangement uses TRBV18 and TRBJ2-1; tentative D call: TRBD1 (6 bases). The CDR3 runs 16 residues. Germline V gene lookup returns CDR1 KGHSH and CDR2 LQKENI. V was trimmed by 2 bases and J by 0 bases, leaving 11 bases between them. CDR3 sequence: CASSPSRGSSYNEQFF. The CDR3 DNA reads TGTGCCAGCTCACCATCGAGGGGGAGCTCCTACAATGAGCAGTTCTTC.

This clone is a singleton in its sample. CDR3 region: CASSLDSSSYEQYF. Written as DNA, the CDR3 is TGCGCCAGCAGCTTGGACAGTAGCTCCTACGAGCAGTACTTC. The chain combines TRBV5-1 with TRBJ2-7; D unclear. CDR3 size: 14 residues. In germline, CDR1 is SGHRS, CDR2 YFSETQ. Trimming shortened V by 0 bases and J by 0 bases, and 7 bases separated the two germline ends. Supplemented by reference TRBV5-1 and TRBJ2-7, the full variable domain reads KAGVTQTPRYLIKTRGQQVTLSCSPISGHRSVSWYQQTPGQGLQFLFEYFSETQRNKGNFPGRFSGRQFSNSRSEMNVSTLELGDSALYLCASSLDSSSYEQYFGPGTRLTVT.

Worth noting for this clone: Relative to the germline gene, one junction end is altered; a read error may explain this. The V call is TRBV7-3, the J call TRBJ2-2; D might be TRBD2 (5 bases). This CDR3 is 13 amino acids long. Germline assignment: CDR1 SGHTA and CDR2 FQGTGA. Written as DNA, the CDR3 is TGTGCCAGCAGCTTATGGCCCCACCGGGGAGCTGTTTTT. It codes for CASSLWPHRGAVF.

On this clone itself: The identical CDR3 is also encoded by other nucleotide sequences in the sample. The chain carries TRBV5-6 and TRBJ2-7; D uncertain. The CDR3 consists of 12 residues. Deletions cut 3 bases from V and 2 bases from J, with 6 bases between. Per the germline V gene, CDR1 is SGHDT and CDR2 is YYEEEE. CDR3 residues: CASSSRPYEQYF. For the CDR3, the DNA is TGTGCCAGCAGCTCCCGGCCCTACGAGCAGTACTTC.

V is TRBV30 and J is TRBJ2-7; TRBD2 is a possible D gene (5 bases). Between the trimmed V and J ends, which lost 0 bases and 7 bases, there was a span of 13 bases. The CDR3 totals 13 residues. Germline CDR1 is GTSNPN and CDR2 is SVGIG (reference sequence). The CDR3 nucleotides are TGTGCCTGGAGTGTATCCGGGGTTCAAGAGCAGTACTTC. It codes for CAWSVSGVQEQYF. The whole variable domain, filled in from reference TRBV30 and TRBJ2-7, reads SQTIHQWPATLVQPVGSPLSLECTVEGTSNPNLYWYRQAAGRGLQLLFYSVGIGQISSEVPQNLSASRPQDRQFILSSKKLLLSDSGFYLCAWSVSGVQEQYFGPGTRLTVT.

The V call is TRBV5-8, the J call TRBJ2-1; D assignment may be TRBD1 or TRBD2 (7 bases each). The CDR3 has 16 amino acids. V lost 3 bases to trimming and J lost 4 bases, with 17 bases between them. Germline CDR1 SGHTS, CDR2 YDEGEE. The CDR3 region has the DNA TGTGCCAGCAGCTGGGCGGCAGCGGGACAGTACAATGAGCAGTTCTTC. Amino acid sequence: CASSWAAAGQYNEQFF.

This clone was seen more than once but under ten times. This sequence joins TRBV30 and TRBJ2-5, with a possible D match to TRBD2 (5 bases). The CDR3 length is 11 residues. In germline, CDR1 is GTSNPN, CDR2 SVGIG (reference sequence). Trimming took 0 bases from V and 9 from J, leaving 8 bases between them. As DNA, the CDR3 is TGTGCCTGGAGTGTCGGAGGCGCCCAGTACTTC. It specifies CAWSVGGAQYF. The whole variable domain, filled in from reference TRBV30 and TRBJ2-5, reads SQTIHQWPATLVQPVGSPLSLECTVEGTSNPNLYWYRQAAGRGLQLLFYSVGIGQISSEVPQNLSASRPQDRQFILSSKKLLLSDSGFYLCAWSVGGAQYFGPGTRLLVL.